Listed below are T cell receptor beta chains from one sample, sequenced in a study of fetal regulatory T cell absence and autoimmunity. Libraries were prepared by immunoSEQ multiplex PCR; TCRdb keeps only in-frame clonotypes and omits some of them. The sample carries approximately 94,000 clones, around 72% recorded once. Sequencing was carried out using pancreas tissue. The origin of the receptors is a male donor with IPEX syndrome. CDR3s include the opening cysteine and the closing phenylalanine or tryptophan. The D gene is left open where the match is weak. A row's size may be missing; if present it is once, few, many or a size class.

J	V	size	D	CDR3	DNA
TRBJ2-1	TRBV6-5	NA	TRBD1	CASSYGQGGRNEQFF	TGTGCCAGCAGTTACGGACAGGGGGGGAGGAATGAGCAGTTCTTC
TRBJ1-6	TRBV7-9	NA	NA	CASSLRDTSYNSPLHF	TGTGCCAGCAGCCTCCGGGACACATCCTATAATTCACCCCTCCACTTT
TRBJ2-7	TRBV6-6	NA	NA	CASRSTSSYEQYF	TGTGCCAGCAGGTCTACCTCCTCCTACGAGCAGTACTTC
TRBJ2-7	TRBV18	few	NA	CASSPVQRSYEQYF	TGTGCCAGCTCACCGGTCCAGCGGTCCTACGAGCAGTACTTC
TRBJ2-2	TRBV7-6	NA	TRBD2	CASSLAHKLAVSTGELFF	TGTGCCAGCAGCTTAGCGCATAAACTAGCGGTCTCTACCGGGGAGCTGTTTTTT
TRBJ1-2	TRBV12-5	few	TRBD1	CASGLARDRIYGYTF	TGTGCTAGTGGCCTAGCCAGGGACAGGATTTATGGCTACACCTTC
TRBJ1-5	TRBV5-8	NA	NA	CASIQQGVSGLAQPQHF	TGTGCCAGCATCCAACAGGGTGTTTCGGGTCTGGCTCAGCCCCAGCATTTT
TRBJ2-3	TRBV18	NA	NA	CASSPPGQDTQYF	TGTGCCAGCTCACCGCCAGGGCAAGATACGCAGTATTTT
TRBJ2-7	TRBV10-3	NA	TRBD1	CAISPGTGGYEQYF	TGTGCCATCAGTCCCGGGACAGGGGGCTACGAGCAGTACTTC
TRBJ2-7	TRBV7-2	NA	NA	CASSQAGEQYF	TGTGCCAGCAGCCAAGCAGGGGAGCAGTACTTC
TRBJ1-5	TRBV4-1	NA	TRBD1	CASSQEGDRAVNQPQHF	TGCGCCAGCAGCCAAGAAGGGGACAGGGCCGTAAATCAGCCCCAGCATTTT
TRBJ2-7	TRBV29-1	NA	NA	CSVGILSSYEQYF	TGCAGCGTTGGGATCCTTAGCTCCTACGAGCAGTACTTC
TRBJ1-3	TRBV7-8	NA	NA	CASSLAVLNTIYF	TGTGCCAGCAGCTTAGCAGTCTTAAACACCATATATTTT
TRBJ1-2	TRBV6-5	NA	NA	CASSPHSGYTF	TGTGCCAGCAGTCCCCACTCAGGCTACACCTTC
TRBJ2-1	TRBV2	few	TRBD1	CASSGWTGGYNEQFF	TGTGCCAGCAGTGGTTGGACAGGGGGCTACAATGAGCAGTTCTTC
TRBJ2-3	TRBV5-1	NA	TRBD1	CASSLDRGTDTQYF	TGCGCCAGCAGCTTGGACAGGGGAACAGATACGCAGTATTTT
TRBJ2-3	TRBV25-1	NA	NA	CASSRGAVSTDTQYF	TGTGCCAGCAGCCGGGGGGCAGTGAGCACAGATACGCAGTATTTT
TRBJ1-2	TRBV6-5	NA	NA	CASSYWDNYGYTF	TGTGCCAGCAGTTACTGGGACAACTATGGCTACACCTTC
TRBJ1-1	TRBV7-8	NA	NA	CASSLLTGEAFF	TGTGCCAGCAGCTTACTGACAGGCGAAGCTTTCTTT
TRBJ2-3	TRBV29-1	NA	NA	CSVEKGFTDTQYF	TGCAGCGTTGAAAAGGGTTTCACAGATACGCAGTATTTT
TRBJ2-5	TRBV6-1	few	NA	CASSAGQTQYF	TGTGCCAGCAGTGCGGGGCAGACCCAGTACTTC
TRBJ2-2	TRBV9	few	NA	CASSPSPSGELFF	TGTGCCAGCAGCCCGAGCCCTTCCGGGGAGCTGTTTTTT
TRBJ2-3	TRBV7-2	NA	NA	CASSPNTDTQYF	TGTGCCAGCAGCCCAAACACAGATACGCAGTATTTT
TRBJ1-2	TRBV19	once	TRBD1	CASSGRGVSYGYTF	TGTGCCAGTAGTGGCAGGGGGGTATCTTATGGCTACACCTTC
TRBJ2-7	TRBV5-6	NA	TRBD1	CASGSGGKSYEQYF	TGTGCCAGCGGGTCAGGGGGTAAATCCTACGAGCAGTACTTC
TRBJ2-3	TRBV7-6	once	NA	CASSPRGAASTDTQYF	TGTGCCAGCAGCCCCCGGGGGGCGGCCAGCACAGATACGCAGTATTTT
TRBJ2-1	TRBV7-2	once	TRBD2	CASSLGGTSAGPYEQFF	TGTGCCAGCAGCTTAGGGGGCACTAGCGCCGGGCCCTATGAGCAGTTCTTC
TRBJ1-5	TRBV11-2	NA	NA	CASSFNSNQPQHF	TGTGCCAGCAGCTTCAATAGCAATCAGCCCCAGCATTTT